Below, 9 T cell receptor beta chains from the same sample are listed, as sequenced in a study of post-analysis software for immune sequencing data. Study-level results: Patients carried 5 or 6 TRBV segments more frequently than controls did, and TRBV5-6, TRBV5-1 and TRBV20-1 were among them.

Prepared TCR beta cDNA libraries contained unique molecular identifiers. TCRdb processed the PCR reads anew with MiXCR; each CDR3 protein has one entry. In the table there are just over 250,000 distinct CDR3 sequences, about 38% of which are singletons. For these TCRs, the target antigens are not known. The material sequenced was blood. Receptor source: a girl under 18 with multiple sclerosis.

This chain connects TRBV29-1 to TRBJ2-1, with D tentatively TRBD2 (6 bases). V was clipped by 1 base and J by 13 bases, with 17 bases between them. The CDR3 runs 13 residues. The V gene's germline CDR1 is SQVTM and CDR2 ANQGSEA. This CDR3 reads CSVEGVPGETQFF. DNA of the CDR3: TGCAGCGTTGAAGGGGTCCCGGGGGAGACCCAGTTCTTC.

In regard to this clonotype: A much larger clone lies one base from this, so it may be a read error. J is TRBJ2-7 and V is TRBV15; D is unclear. The DNA end is more similar to TRBJ2-5, so the J call may be wrong. Germline CDR1 reads LNHNV; CDR2 reads YYDKDF (reference sequence). The CDR3 has 14 amino acids. CDR3: CATSVEGNGETQYF. The CDR3 DNA is TGTGCCACCAGCGTCGAAGGTAACGGCGAGACCCAGTACTTC.

A remark on this clonotype: A much larger clone differs by one base, so this may be a read error. This chain uses TRBV5-1 with TRBJ2-3; D ambiguous. Germline-derived CDR1 and CDR2 are SGHRS and YFSETQ. V was pared by 1 base and J by 5 bases, with 14 bases between. CDR3 length equals 15 residues. The CDR3 spells CASSLSIPGIDTQYF. The CDR3 DNA reads TGCGCCAGCAGCTTGTCGATTCCCGGCATAGATACGCAGTATTTT.

This clonotype has only a few counts. The chain is built from TRBV15 and TRBJ2-3, with D possibly called TRBD1 or TRBD2 (5 bases each). V lost 5 bases and J 13 bases, leaving 16 bases between the germline ends. Per germline, CDR1 LNHNV and CDR2 YYDKDF (reference sequence). The CDR3 covers 12 residues. The CDR3 is CATSADGTDEYF. CDR3 nucleotide sequence: TGTGCCACCAGCGCTGATGGGACCGACGAGTATTTT.

To note about this clonotype: A much larger clone differs by one base, so this may be a read error. V and J are TRBV29-1 and TRBJ1-2; D is possibly TRBD1 (5 bases). Germline V gives CDR1 SQVTM, CDR2 ANQGSEA. CDR3 length: 18 amino acids. The CDR3 DNA sequence: TGCGGCGTTGAAGAGCGACGGTATGAGGGCAGGGTATTCTATGGCTACACCTTC. It encodes CGVEERRYEGRVFYGYTF.

A note on this clonotype: This may stem from a read error, because a much larger clone lies one nucleotide away. This sequence joins TRBV7-6 and TRBJ1-6; D may be TRBD1 (6 bases). There are 15 residues in the CDR3. V was clipped by 5 bases and J by 8 bases, with 16 bases between them. Germline V CDR1 and CDR2: SGHVS, FNYEAQ. CDR3 sequence (DNA): TGTGCCAGCAGCGGCAGCAGGGGCGGGGATTCACCCCTCCACTTT. This codes for CASSGSRGGDSPLHF.

V gene TRBV28 combines with J gene TRBJ1-3; D not resolved. The CDR3 contains 13 residues. Trimming removed 3 bases at V and 2 bases at J, with 5 bases between. The germline gives CDR1 MDHEN, CDR2 SYDVKM. The chain's CDR3 is CASSFFAGNTIYF. The CDR3 nucleotides are TGTGCCAGCAGTTTCTTCGCTGGAAACACCATATATTTT.

J is TRBJ1-3 and V is TRBV5-1; D call uncertain. Germline V CDR1 and CDR2: SGHRS, YFSETQ. V lost 0 bases to trimming and J lost 11 bases, with 12 bases between them. The CDR3 extends over 13 amino acids. The CDR3 region is CASSLASSAPIYF. The CDR3 bases are TGCGCCAGCAGCTTGGCCTCTTCGGCGCCCATATATTTT.

This clonotype appeared many times. The chain joins TRBV5-1 to TRBJ2-4; D tentatively reads TRBD1 or TRBD2 (5 bases each). The germline V and J ends were trimmed by 4 bases and 8 bases, with 13 bases remaining between them. The CDR3 consists of 13 residues. CDR1 and CDR2 (germline): SGHRS, YFSETQ. CDR3 coding DNA: TGCGCCAGCAGCGAGGGACCCGGGGACATTCAGTACTTC. This translates into CASSEGPGDIQYF.